The source of this TCR beta chain is a study of a mutant IDH1 vaccine in newly diagnosed glioma. Overall study findings and caveats: Evidence of vaccine-induced immune responses was documented in less than 95% of patients.

Germline CDR1 reads MNHEY; CDR2 reads SMNVEV (reference sequence). Trimming cost V 9 bases and J 4 bases, with 7 bases left between them. The CDR3 has 12 amino acids. This clone has a single count. Its target is not known. Time point in this sample: baseline, week 1 (first vaccination visit). The treatment here: pre-vaccination baseline after standard-of-care therapy. This table comes from immunoSEQ multiplex PCR, and its TCRdb copy is limited to in-frame clones, with some not included. Of 50,000 to 65,000 clones listed, roughly 80% are singletons. The clonotype comes from a man younger than 30 with glioma. This specimen consisted of PBMCs, obtained from a glioma patient treated with radiotherapy, temozolomide or both. V usage is TRBV27 and J usage is TRBJ1-6; D is unclear. CDR3 in DNA: TGTGCCAGTGGAGTATATAATTCACCCCTCCACTTT. This codes for CASGVYNSPLHF.